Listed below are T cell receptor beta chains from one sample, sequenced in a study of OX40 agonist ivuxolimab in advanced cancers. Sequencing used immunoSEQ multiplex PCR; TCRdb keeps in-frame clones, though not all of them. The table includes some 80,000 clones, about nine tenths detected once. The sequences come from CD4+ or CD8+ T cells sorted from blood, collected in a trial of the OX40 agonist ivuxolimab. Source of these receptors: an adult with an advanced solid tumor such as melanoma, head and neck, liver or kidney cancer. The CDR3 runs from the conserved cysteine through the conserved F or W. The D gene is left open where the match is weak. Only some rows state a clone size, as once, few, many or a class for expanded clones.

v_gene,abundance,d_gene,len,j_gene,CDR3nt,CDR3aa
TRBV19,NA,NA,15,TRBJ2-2,TGTGCCAGTAGTATTCGTGCTAGCGCCACCGGGGAGCTGTTTTTT,CASSIRASATGELFF
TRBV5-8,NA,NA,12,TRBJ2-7,TGTGCCAGCAGTTATGGACAGACCCAGGGGTACTTC,CASSYGQTQGYF
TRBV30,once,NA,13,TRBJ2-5,TGTGCCTGGAGTCGGGGGGCGGCGGAGACCCAGTACTTC,CAWSRGAAETQYF
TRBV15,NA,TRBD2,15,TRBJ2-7,TGTGCCACCAGCATCAACGCAGCGGGAGCCTACGAGCAGTACTTC,CATSINAAGAYEQYF
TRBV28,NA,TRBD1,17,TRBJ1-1,TGTGCCAGCAGTATCTGGACAGGGCGGTGGGCGAACACTGAAGCTTTCTTT,CASSIWTGRWANTEAFF
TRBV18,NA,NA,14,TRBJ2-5,TGTGCCAGCTCACCTTCCACAGGGTGGGAGACCCAGTACTTC,CASSPSTGWETQYF
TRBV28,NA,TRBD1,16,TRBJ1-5,TGTGCCAGCAGGGACCCTCGAGACAGGGTAGATCAGCCCCAGCATTTT,CASRDPRDRVDQPQHF
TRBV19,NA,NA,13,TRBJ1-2,TGTGCCAGTAGTTTCAGGGGAAACTATGGCTACACCTTC,CASSFRGNYGYTF
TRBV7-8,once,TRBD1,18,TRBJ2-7,TGTGCCAGCAGCTTGTCGACAGGGGGCTCCGCCGTTTCCTACGAGCAGTACTTC,CASSLSTGGSAVSYEQYF
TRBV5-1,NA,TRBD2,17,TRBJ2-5,TGCGCCAGCAAACCCTACCTAGCGGGGGGATCCGGTTGGACCCAGTACTTC,CASKPYLAGGSGWTQYF
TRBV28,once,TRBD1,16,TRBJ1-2,TGTGCCAGCAGTCCCCGACAGGGAAAAAGCTGGTATGGCTACACCTTC,CASSPRQGKSWYGYTF
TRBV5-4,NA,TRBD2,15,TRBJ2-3,TGTGCCAGCGGGAGCGGGGGGTCTAGCACAGATACGCAGTATTTT,CASGSGGSSTDTQYF
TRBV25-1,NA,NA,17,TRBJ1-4,TGTGCCAGCAGTGAATCTGAGCGGGGCAGATCTAATGAAAAACTGTTTTTT,CASSESERGRSNEKLFF